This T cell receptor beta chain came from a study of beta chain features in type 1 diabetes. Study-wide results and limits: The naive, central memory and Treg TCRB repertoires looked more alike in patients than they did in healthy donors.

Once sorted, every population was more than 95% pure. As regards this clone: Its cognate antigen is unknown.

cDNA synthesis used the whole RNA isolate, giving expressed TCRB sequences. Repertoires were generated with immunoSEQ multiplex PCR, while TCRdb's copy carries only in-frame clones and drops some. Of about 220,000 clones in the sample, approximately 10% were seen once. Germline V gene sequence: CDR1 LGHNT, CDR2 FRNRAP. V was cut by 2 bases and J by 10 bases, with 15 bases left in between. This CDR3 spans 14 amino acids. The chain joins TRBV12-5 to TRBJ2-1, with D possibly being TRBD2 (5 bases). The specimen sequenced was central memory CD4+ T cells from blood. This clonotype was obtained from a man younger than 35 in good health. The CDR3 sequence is CASGLKRTYWEQFF. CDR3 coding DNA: TGTGCTAGTGGTTTGAAGCGGACCTACTGGGAGCAGTTCTTC.